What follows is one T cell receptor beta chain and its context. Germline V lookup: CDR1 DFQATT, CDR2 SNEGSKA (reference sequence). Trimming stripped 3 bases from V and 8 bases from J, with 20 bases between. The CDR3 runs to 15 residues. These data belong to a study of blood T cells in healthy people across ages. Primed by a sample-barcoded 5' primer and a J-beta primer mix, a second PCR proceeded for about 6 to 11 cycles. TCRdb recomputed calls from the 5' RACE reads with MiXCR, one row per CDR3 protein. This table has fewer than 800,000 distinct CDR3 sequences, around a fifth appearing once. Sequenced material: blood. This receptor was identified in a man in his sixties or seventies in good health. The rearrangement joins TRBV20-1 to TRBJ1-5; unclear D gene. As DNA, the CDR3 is TGCAGTGCTAGCCCTGGGGATTTTTATGGAGAGCCCCAGCATTTT. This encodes CSASPGDFYGEPQHF.